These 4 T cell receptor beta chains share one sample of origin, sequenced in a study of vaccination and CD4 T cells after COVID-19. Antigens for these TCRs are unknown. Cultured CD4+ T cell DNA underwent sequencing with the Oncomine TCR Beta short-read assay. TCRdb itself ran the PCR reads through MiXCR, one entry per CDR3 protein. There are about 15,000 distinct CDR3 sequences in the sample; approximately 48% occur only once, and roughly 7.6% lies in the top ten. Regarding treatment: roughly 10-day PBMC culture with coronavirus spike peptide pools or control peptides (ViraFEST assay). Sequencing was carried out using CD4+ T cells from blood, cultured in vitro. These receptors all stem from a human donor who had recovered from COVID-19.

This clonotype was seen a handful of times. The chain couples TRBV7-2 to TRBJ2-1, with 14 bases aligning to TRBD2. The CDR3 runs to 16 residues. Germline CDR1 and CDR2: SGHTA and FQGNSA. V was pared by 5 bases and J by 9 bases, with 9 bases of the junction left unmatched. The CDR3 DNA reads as TGTGCCAGCAGCCTCGGGACTAGCGGGAGAGGTGTTGAGCAGTTCTTC. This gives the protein CASSLGTSGRGVEQFF.

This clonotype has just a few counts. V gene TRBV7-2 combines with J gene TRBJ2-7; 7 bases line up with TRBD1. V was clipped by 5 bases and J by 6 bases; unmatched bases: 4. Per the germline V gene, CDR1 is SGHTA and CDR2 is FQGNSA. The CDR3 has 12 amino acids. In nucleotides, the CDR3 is TGTGCCAGCAGCCCGGACAGGCGCGAGCAGTACTTC. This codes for CASSPDRREQYF.

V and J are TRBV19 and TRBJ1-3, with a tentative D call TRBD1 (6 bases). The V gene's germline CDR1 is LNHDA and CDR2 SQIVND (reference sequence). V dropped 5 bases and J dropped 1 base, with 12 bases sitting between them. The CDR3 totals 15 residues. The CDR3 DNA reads TGTGCCAGTAGTCAACAGGGTAGATCTGGAAACACCATATATTTT. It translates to CASSQQGRSGNTIYF.

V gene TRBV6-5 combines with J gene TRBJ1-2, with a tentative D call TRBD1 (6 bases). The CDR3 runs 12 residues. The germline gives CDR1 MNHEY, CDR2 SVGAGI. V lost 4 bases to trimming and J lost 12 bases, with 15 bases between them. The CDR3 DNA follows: TGTGCCAGCAGTTTTTCAGTTCAGGGGAACACCTTC. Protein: CASSFSVQGNTF.